The next 2 T cell receptor beta chains were all read from a single sample in a study of T-cell reconstitution after alpha-beta-depleted transplantation in children. Unique molecular identifiers were used to barcode this TCRbeta library. Via MiXCR, TCRdb re-called the PCR reads, giving one row per CDR3 protein. The sample records 670,000 or so distinct CDR3 sequences, around 13% being singletons. Sequencing used PBMCs, obtained before TCRalphabeta/CD19-depleted stem cell transplant. Source of these receptors: a girl aged 2-10 years with congenital amegakaryocytic thrombocytopenia, due to receive a stem cell transplant.

This clonotype was observed at least ten times. The genes are TRBV5-1 and TRBJ2-5; no reliable D call. The CDR3 covers 13 residues. Per the germline V gene, CDR1 is SGHRS and CDR2 is YFSETQ. V lost 5 bases and J lost 2, with 10 bases in between. CDR3 nucleotides: TGCGCCAGCAGTGAGACACCACAAGAGACCCAGTACTTC. This codes for CASSETPQETQYF.

This clonotype was observed at least ten times. The gene calls are TRBV5-1 and TRBJ1-1; a possible D gene is TRBD1 (5 bases). The CDR3 is 12 residues long. Looked up from germline, CDR1 is SGHRS and CDR2 is YFSETQ. Trimming stripped 5 bases from V and 1 base from J, with 6 bases between. This chain's CDR3 is CASSGGNTEAFF. In DNA form, the CDR3 reads TGCGCCAGCAGTGGGGGGAACACTGAAGCTTTCTTT.